This T cell receptor beta chain was retrieved from a study of cytomegalovirus exposure and HLA in healthy donors. This clone was picked up a small number of times. Germline CDR1 reads SGDLS; CDR2 reads YYNGEE. The CDR3 length is 17 residues. V dropped 4 bases and J dropped 0; count of bases not matched to a gene: 5. The PCR employed 60 Vbeta primers together with 13 Jbeta primers. Clones were sequenced by immunoSEQ multiplex PCR, and TCRdb holds only the in-frame ones, with some missing. The data show 120,000 or so clones, roughly a tenth seen once. This TCR was recovered from a woman aged 18-29 years in good health and CMV-seropositive. The J gene is TRBJ2-1, the V gene TRBV9; 12 bases are a match to TRBD2. The sequenced material came from PBMCs. The CDR3 DNA reads TGTGCCAGCAGCTCGGCTAGCGGGAGGGGCTCCTACAATGAGCAGTTCTTC. Its translation: CASSSASGRGSYNEQFF. The variable domain in full, completed from reference TRBV9 and TRBJ2-1, reads DSGVTQTPKHLITATGQRVTLRCSPRSGDLSVYWYQQSLDQGLQFLIQYYNGEERAKGNILERFSAQQFPDLHSELNLSSLELGDSALYFCASSSASGRGSYNEQFFGPGTRLTVL.